Below, 32 T cell receptor beta chains from the same sample are listed, as sequenced in a study of T cell responses to AZD1222 COVID-19 vaccine. The repertoire was sequenced with immunoSEQ multiplex PCR; TCRdb's copy has only in-frame clones and lacks some. The sample yields approximately 150,000 clones, more than 85% seen once. Material: peripheral blood, obtained 28 days after the second AZD1222 dose. The receptors derive from an adult who received the AZD1222 COVID-19 vaccine.

The J gene is TRBJ2-5, the V gene TRBV2; D assignment may be TRBD1 or TRBD2 (5 bases each). The germline gives CDR1 SNHLY, CDR2 FYNNEI. With 8 bases removed from V and 5 bases from J, the gap between germline ends came to 21 bases. This CDR3 spans 15 amino acids. CDR3 in DNA: TGTGCCAGCGGACCCGGGACGGAGATTCGGGAGACCCAGTACTTC. It translates to CASGPGTEIRETQYF.

The V gene is TRBV27, the J gene TRBJ2-7, with D perhaps being TRBD1 or TRBD2 (6 bases each). Deletions cut 5 bases from V and 6 bases from J, with 8 bases between. Germline V gene data show CDR1 as MNHEY and CDR2 as SMNVEV (reference sequence). The CDR3 extends over 11 amino acids. The CDR3 DNA reads as TGTGCCAGCAGTAGGGGGGTCGAGCAGTACTTC. This encodes CASSRGVEQYF.

The V call is TRBV6-5, the J call TRBJ1-1; TRBD1 is a possible D gene (6 bases). The germline CDR1 and CDR2 sequences are MNHEY and SVGAGI. CDR3 length: 16 amino acids. Trimming took 2 bases from V and 1 from J, leaving 14 bases between them. The CDR3 region is CASSYRQGPTNTEAFF. The CDR3 DNA reads as TGTGCCAGCAGTTACCGGCAGGGGCCGACGAACACTGAAGCTTTCTTT.

The chain is built from TRBV5-4 and TRBJ2-7; 11 nucleotides align to TRBD2. Germline trimming cut 4 bases from V and 7 bases from J; bases unmatched to any gene: 10. The CDR3 totals 15 residues. In germline, CDR1 is SGHNT, CDR2 YYREEE (reference sequence). This chain's CDR3 is CASSTELAGAREQYF. For the CDR3, the DNA is TGTGCCAGCAGCACGGAACTAGCGGGGGCCCGAGAGCAGTACTTC.

The chain joins TRBV24-1 to TRBJ2-7, with TRBD1 matching over 9 bases. Germline CDR1 KGHDR, CDR2 SFDVKD. The trim removed 5 bases at V and 2 bases at J, leaving 9 bases unmatched. The CDR3 sequence is 16 residues long. CDR3 sequence (DNA): TGTGCCACCAGTGTCGGCCCGGACAGGGGTACCTACGAGCAGTACTTC. It translates to CATSVGPDRGTYEQYF.

The V gene is TRBV6-5, the J gene TRBJ2-3; D remains ambiguous. Trimming stripped 7 bases from V and 1 base from J, with 9 bases between. The length of the CDR3 is 13 residues. Germline-derived CDR1 and CDR2 are MNHEY and SVGAGI. This chain's CDR3 is CASTPPGTDTQYF. CDR3 nucleotide sequence: TGTGCCAGCACCCCTCCCGGCACAGATACGCAGTATTTT.

The CDR3 loop is CASRAQGGAREKLFF. CDR3 nucleotide sequence: TGTGCCAGCAGAGCCCAAGGCGGGGCGCGGGAAAAACTGTTTTTT. The rearrangement links TRBV28 to TRBJ1-4, with a possible D match to TRBD1 (5 bases). This CDR3 is 15 amino acids long. From germline, CDR1 is MDHEN and CDR2 SYDVKM. V lost 6 bases and J 8 bases, leaving 19 bases between the germline ends.

The rearrangement uses TRBV15 and TRBJ2-7; 8 nucleotides match TRBD1. CDR1 is LNHNV, CDR2 YYDKDF, per germline (reference sequence). Trimming at V came to 3 bases and at J to 2 bases, leaving 6 bases not matched to a gene. CDR3 size: 15 residues. The CDR3 region is CATSRAGTGAYEQYF. The CDR3 bases are TGTGCCACCAGCAGGGCCGGGACAGGAGCCTACGAGCAGTACTTC.

The rearrangement uses TRBV7-9 and TRBJ2-1; 13 bases fit TRBD2. The CDR3 is 18 amino acids. Germline CDR1 is SEHNR and CDR2 is FQNEAQ (reference sequence). The junction had 8 bases not matched to a gene; V was cut back by 4 bases and J by 2 bases. The CDR3: CASSSAGTSGATYNEQFF. The DNA of the CDR3 is TGTGCCAGCAGCTCGGCCGGGACTAGCGGGGCAACCTACAATGAGCAGTTCTTC.

The rearrangement joins TRBV28 to TRBJ2-4; 11 nucleotides align to TRBD2. CDR3 size: 16 residues. Trimming at V came to 3 bases and at J to 7 bases, leaving 8 bases not matched to a gene. In germline, CDR1 is MDHEN, CDR2 SYDVKM. The CDR3 DNA reads TGTGCCAGCAGTTTCGGCCTAGCGGGAGGCTTGAACATTCAGTACTTC. This translates into CASSFGLAGGLNIQYF.

The chain links TRBV27 to TRBJ1-6, with D maybe TRBD1 (5 bases). Trimming removed 4 bases at V and 8 bases at J, with 9 bases between. Germline V gives CDR1 MNHEY, CDR2 SMNVEV (reference sequence). This CDR3 has 13 amino acids. CDR3 region: CASSWGRDSPLHF. CDR3 nucleotide sequence: TGTGCCAGCAGTTGGGGACGTGATTCACCCCTCCACTTT.

This clone was detected once. V usage is TRBV12-3 or TRBV12-4 and J usage is TRBJ1-4; a weak D match, TRBD1 (6 bases). V lost 6 bases and J lost 4, with 9 bases in between. The CDR3 consists of 13 residues. The CDR3 protein is CASRQGFNEKLFF. CDR3 nucleotide sequence: TGTGCCAGCAGACAGGGCTTTAATGAAAAACTGTTTTTT.

V gene TRBV11-3 combines with J gene TRBJ2-3; TRBD1 aligns across 11 bases. This CDR3 spans 20 amino acids. The ends lost 0 bases at V and 4 bases at J; junction bases unmatched: 15. CDR1 SGHNT and CDR2 YENEEA come from the germline V gene. CDR3 sequence: CASSLEKPPDRGQYSDTQYF. Here the CDR3 DNA reads TGTGCCAGCAGCTTAGAGAAACCTCCGGACAGGGGGCAGTATTCAGATACGCAGTATTTT. Full variable domain (remainder filled in from reference TRBV11-3 and TRBJ2-3): EAGVVQSPRYKIIEKKQPVAFWCNPISGHNTLYWYLQNLGQGPELLIRYENEEAVDDSQLPKDRFSAERLKGVDSTLKIQPAELGDSAVYLCASSLEKPPDRGQYSDTQYFGPGTRLTVL.

The V call is TRBV2, the J call TRBJ1-2, with D perhaps matching TRBD1 (5 bases). V was pared by 3 bases and J by 13 bases, with 24 bases between. Germline CDR1 is SNHLY and CDR2 is FYNNEI. This CDR3 has 15 residues. This chain's CDR3 is CASSEGPGPHPPSTF. The CDR3 DNA is TGTGCCAGCAGTGAGGGTCCAGGGCCTCACCCTCCGAGCACCTTC.

The chain is built from TRBV19 and TRBJ1-1; 8 bases align to TRBD1. The length of the CDR3 is 14 residues. With 6 bases clipped from V and 1 base from J, the junction kept 4 bases outside the gene matches. CDR1 is LNHDA, CDR2 SQIVND, per germline (reference sequence). The CDR3 region has the DNA TGTGCCAGTAGGGCCGACAGGGGGAACACTGAAGCTTTCTTT. Its translation: CASRADRGNTEAFF. Filled out from reference TRBV19 and TRBJ1-1, the complete variable domain reads DGGITQSPKYLFRKEGQNVTLSCEQNLNHDAMYWYRQDPGQGLRLIYYSQIVNDFQKGDIAEGYSVSREKKESFPLTVTSAQKNPTAFYLCASRADRGNTEAFFGQGTRLTVV.

The J gene is TRBJ2-3, the V gene TRBV7-8; TRBD1 agrees at 11 bases. Germline trimming cut 1 base from V and 5 bases from J; bases unmatched to any gene: 2. CDR1 and CDR2 from the germline V gene are SGHVS and FQNEAQ. The CDR3 runs 15 residues. CDR3: CASSLGGTGGDTQYF. The DNA for the CDR3 is TGTGCCAGCAGCTTAGGCGGGACAGGGGGAGATACGCAGTATTTT.

This clone was picked up one time. The chain couples TRBV27 to TRBJ2-3, with TRBD2 as a possible D gene (6 bases). This CDR3 is 13 amino acids long. Trimming shortened V by 3 bases and J by 4 bases, and 8 bases separated the two germline ends. The germline V gene encodes CDR1 MNHEY and CDR2 SMNVEV (reference sequence). Here the CDR3 DNA reads TGTGCCAGCAGTTTGTGGAGGGCAGATACGCAGTATTTT. Translation: CASSLWRADTQYF.

The J gene is TRBJ2-3, the V gene TRBV4-3; D possibly corresponds to TRBD1 (5 bases). Germline assignment: CDR1 LGHNA and CDR2 YSLEER. V was cut by 5 bases and J by 2 bases, with 11 bases left in between. This CDR3 has 14 residues. In nucleotides, the CDR3 is TGCGCCAGCAGCACCCGGACAAACACAGATACGCAGTATTTT. Amino acid sequence: CASSTRTNTDTQYF.

This chain joins TRBV28 and TRBJ1-5; tentative D call: TRBD1 (6 bases). The CDR3 spans 15 residues. CDR1 MDHEN and CDR2 SYDVKM come from the germline V gene. V was shortened by 8 bases and J by 4 bases, with 18 bases between the two germline ends. DNA for the CDR3: TGTGCCAGCCTGCCAGGGGAGGTATGGAATCAGCCCCAGCATTTT. It yields the protein CASLPGEVWNQPQHF. Together with reference TRBV28 and TRBJ1-5, the CDR3 gives the full variable domain: DVKVTQSSRYLVKRTGEKVFLECVQDMDHENMFWYRQDPGLGLRLIYFSYDVKMKEKGDIPEGYSVSREKKERFSLILESASTNQTSMYLCASLPGEVWNQPQHFGDGTRLSIL.

The table lists this clone with a few counts. This rearrangement joins TRBV7-3 to TRBJ2-1; D perhaps matches TRBD1 (5 bases). Trimming pared 5 bases from V and 0 bases from J, leaving 11 bases between. Germline CDR1 SGHTA, CDR2 FQGTGA. The CDR3 covers 15 residues. The DNA for the CDR3 is TGTGCCAGCAGCCGTGAACAGGTCTCCTACAATGAGCAGTTCTTC. This codes for CASSREQVSYNEQFF.

This clone was found once. The J gene is TRBJ2-5, the V gene TRBV11-2; 9 bases map to TRBD1. Germline-derived CDR1 and CDR2 are SGHAT and FQNNGV. The CDR3 loop spans 13 amino acids. With 10 bases clipped from V and 4 bases from J, the junction kept 7 bases outside the gene matches. This CDR3 reads CATGQGVGETQYF. For the CDR3, the DNA is TGTGCCACGGGACAGGGAGTAGGAGAGACCCAGTACTTC.

The genes are TRBV19 and TRBJ2-3; unclear D gene. The germline gives CDR1 LNHDA, CDR2 SQIVND (reference sequence). V lost 2 bases, J lost 7 bases, and 16 bases lay in between. CDR3 length equals 15 residues. The CDR3 sequence: CASSIYGPGRNTQYF. DNA for the CDR3: TGTGCCAGTAGTATATACGGGCCCGGCCGGAATACGCAGTATTTT.

The gene calls are TRBV19 and TRBJ1-1; the D gene is possibly TRBD1 (5 bases). The CDR3 is 13 amino acids. Germline values: CDR1 LNHDA, CDR2 SQIVND (reference sequence). The V gene lost 6 bases and the J gene lost 6 bases, with 14 bases spanning the gap. CDR3 sequence reads: CASRRGPVPEAFF. For the CDR3, the DNA is TGTGCCAGTAGGAGGGGTCCGGTTCCTGAAGCTTTCTTT. Supplemented by reference TRBV19 and TRBJ1-1, the full variable domain reads DGGITQSPKYLFRKEGQNVTLSCEQNLNHDAMYWYRQDPGQGLRLIYYSQIVNDFQKGDIAEGYSVSREKKESFPLTVTSAQKNPTAFYLCASRRGPVPEAFFGQGTRLTVV.

The chain has TRBV4-3 and TRBJ1-1, with 11 bases identical to TRBD1. Germline CDR1 and CDR2: LGHNA and YSLEER. This CDR3 has 16 residues. V dropped 0 bases and J dropped 4; count of bases not matched to a gene: 4. This CDR3 is CASSQEWGTGGTEAFF. CDR3 coding DNA: TGCGCCAGCAGCCAAGAATGGGGGACAGGGGGCACTGAAGCTTTCTTT.

The chain has TRBV7-3 and TRBJ2-7; D unclear. The CDR3 is made up of 14 amino acids. Germline-derived CDR1 and CDR2 are SGHTA and FQGTGA. V gave up 5 bases and J gave up 7 bases, with 18 bases separating them. In DNA, the CDR3 is TGTGCCAGCAGCCAGCACTCCCAAGCACAAGAGCAGTACTTC. Translation gives CASSQHSQAQEQYF.

The chain's CDR3 is CASSPGEGQPQHF. The CDR3 DNA is TGTGCCAGCAGTCCAGGGGAGGGTCAGCCCCAGCATTTT. The chain links TRBV12-3 or TRBV12-4 to TRBJ1-5; the D gene is possibly TRBD1 (6 bases). V shed 5 bases and J shed 6 bases, with 11 bases lying between them. This CDR3 comprises 13 residues.

V is TRBV7-9 and J is TRBJ1-1; 7 nucleotides line up with TRBD1. CDR1 is SEHNR, CDR2 FQNEAQ, per germline (reference sequence). V dropped 4 bases and J dropped 0; count of bases not matched to a gene: 2. The CDR3 is 14 residues long. CDR3: CASSSDRMNTEAFF. CDR3 in DNA: TGTGCCAGCAGCTCGGACAGGATGAACACTGAAGCTTTCTTT. The full variable domain, with the rest looked up from reference TRBV7-9 and TRBJ1-1, is DTGVSQNPRHKITKRGQNVTFRCDPISEHNRLYWYRQTLGQGPEFLTYFQNEAQLEKSRLLSDRFSAERPKGSFSTLEIQRTEQGDSAMYLCASSSDRMNTEAFFGQGTRLTVV.

The chain carries TRBV15 and TRBJ2-7, with a possible D match to TRBD1 (6 bases). V was clipped by 2 bases and J by 4 bases, with 12 bases between them. This CDR3 has 14 residues. The germline V gene has CDR1 LNHNV and CDR2 YYDKDF (reference sequence). The CDR3 protein is CATSRTGFPYEQYF. DNA for the CDR3: TGTGCCACCAGCAGAACAGGGTTCCCATACGAGCAGTACTTC.

The count of this clone is one. CDR3 nucleotides: TGTGCCAGCAGTTCCTCGATGCGTGGCGAGCAGTACTTC. Translated, it gives CASSSSMRGEQYF. The V call is TRBV6-5, the J call TRBJ2-7; the D is unclear. Germline-derived CDR1 and CDR2 are MNHEY and SVGAGI. Deletions cut 4 bases from V and 6 bases from J, with 13 bases between. This CDR3 is 13 amino acids long.

V usage is TRBV6-2 or TRBV6-3 and J usage is TRBJ1-1; D unresolved. Germline loops: CDR1 MNHEY, CDR2 SVGEGT. Trimming stripped 3 bases from V and 2 bases from J, with 7 bases between. This CDR3 has 13 amino acids. The CDR3: CASSYGPNTEAFF. The DNA for the CDR3 is TGTGCCAGCAGTTATGGCCCTAACACTGAAGCTTTCTTT.

The gene calls are TRBV7-9 and TRBJ1-4, with D uncertain. CDR3 length: 14 amino acids. Trimming removed 1 base from V and 4 bases from J, with 7 bases in between. Germline CDR1 reads SEHNR; CDR2 reads FQNEAQ (reference sequence). CDR3 in DNA: TGTGCCAGCAGCTTAGTGACCATTAATGAAAAACTGTTTTTT. Protein sequence: CASSLVTINEKLFF.

The gene calls are TRBV2 and TRBJ1-2, with D unresolved. The CDR3 extends over 12 amino acids. V was trimmed by 3 bases and J by 4 bases, leaving 6 bases between them. CDR1 SNHLY and CDR2 FYNNEI come from the germline V gene. This chain's CDR3 is CASSDRLYGYTF. The CDR3 nucleotides are TGTGCCAGCAGTGACAGACTCTATGGCTACACCTTC.